This TCR beta chain was identified during a study of T cell repertoires in cytomegalovirus infection. Study context: Public TCR beta signatures were indicative of both CMV infection and a matching HLA type. Study-wide results and caveats: Dominant in the ex vivo response were TCR beta clonotypes restricted by HLA-C and specific for CMV. Cumulative public TCR beta family frequency identified carriers of CMV plus the relevant HLA.

In this sample, this clonotype turned up many times. The antigen is undetermined. This CDR3 has 14 residues. Deletions cut 6 bases from V and 10 bases from J, with 19 bases between. Per germline, CDR1 SGHTA and CDR2 FQGNSA. TCRdb independently ran MiXCR on the reads; one entry per CDR3 protein. Here the sample spans under 800,000 distinct CDR3 sequences, approximately 24% being singletons. The genes are TRBV7-2 and TRBJ2-1; no clear D gene. The specimen was CD8+ T cells from PBMCs. The sequence was collected from a human donor in good health (CMV status not recorded). Some clones in this sample may be carry-over from other donors' samples. The DNA for the CDR3 is TGTGCCAGCAGTCAACCCGGTTTGACTCTAGAGCAGTTCTTC. Its translation: CASSQPGLTLEQFF.